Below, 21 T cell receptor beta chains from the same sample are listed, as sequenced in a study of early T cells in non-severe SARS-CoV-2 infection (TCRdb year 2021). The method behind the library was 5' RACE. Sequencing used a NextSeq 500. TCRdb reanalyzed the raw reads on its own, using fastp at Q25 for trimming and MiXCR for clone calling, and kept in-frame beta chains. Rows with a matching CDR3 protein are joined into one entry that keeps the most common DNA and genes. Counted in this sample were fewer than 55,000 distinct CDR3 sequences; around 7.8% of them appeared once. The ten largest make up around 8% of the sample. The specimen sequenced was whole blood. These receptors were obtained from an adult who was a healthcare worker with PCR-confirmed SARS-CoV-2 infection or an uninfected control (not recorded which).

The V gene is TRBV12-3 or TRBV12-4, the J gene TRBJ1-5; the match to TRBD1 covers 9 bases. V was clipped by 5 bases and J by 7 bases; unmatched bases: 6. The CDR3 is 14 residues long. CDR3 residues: CASSGTGTPQPQHF. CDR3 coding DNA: TGTGCCAGCAGTGGGACAGGGACGCCCCAGCCCCAGCATTTT.

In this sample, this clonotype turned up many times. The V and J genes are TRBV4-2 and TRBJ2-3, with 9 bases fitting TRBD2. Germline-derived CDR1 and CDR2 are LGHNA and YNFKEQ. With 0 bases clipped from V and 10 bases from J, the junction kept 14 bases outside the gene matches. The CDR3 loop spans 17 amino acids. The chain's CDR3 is CASSQDRASGAPLAQYF. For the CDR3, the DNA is TGTGCCAGCAGCCAAGATAGGGCTAGCGGGGCTCCCCTTGCGCAGTATTTT.

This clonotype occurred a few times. The CDR3: CSASTGGQETQYF. The CDR3 DNA follows: TGCAGTGCTAGCACAGGGGGCCAAGAGACCCAGTACTTC. The rearrangement uses TRBV20-1 and TRBJ2-5, with 8 nucleotides matching TRBD1. V lost 3 bases, J lost 1 base, and 1 base stayed unmatched. CDR1 and CDR2 from the germline V gene are DFQATT and SNEGSKA (reference sequence). This CDR3 is built from 13 residues.

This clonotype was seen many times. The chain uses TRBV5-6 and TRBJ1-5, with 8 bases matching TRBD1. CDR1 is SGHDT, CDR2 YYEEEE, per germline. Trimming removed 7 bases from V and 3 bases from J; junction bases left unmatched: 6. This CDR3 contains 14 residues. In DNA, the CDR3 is TGTGCCAGCTCCCGGACAGGGATCAATCAGCCCCAGCATTTT. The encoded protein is CASSRTGINQPQHF.

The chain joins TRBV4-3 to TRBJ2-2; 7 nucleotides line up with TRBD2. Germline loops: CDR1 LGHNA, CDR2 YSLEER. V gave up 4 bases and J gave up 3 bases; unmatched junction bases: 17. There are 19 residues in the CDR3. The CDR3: CASSLLQGWPAGYTGELFF. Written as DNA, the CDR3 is TGCGCCAGCAGCCTACTTCAAGGTTGGCCAGCGGGGTACACCGGGGAGCTGTTTTTT.

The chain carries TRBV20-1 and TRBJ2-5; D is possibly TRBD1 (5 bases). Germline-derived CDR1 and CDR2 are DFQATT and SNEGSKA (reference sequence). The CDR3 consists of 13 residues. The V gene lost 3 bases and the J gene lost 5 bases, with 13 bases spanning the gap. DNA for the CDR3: TGCAGTGCTAGCACCAGGGTGGGGGAGACCCAGTACTTC. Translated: CSASTRVGETQYF.

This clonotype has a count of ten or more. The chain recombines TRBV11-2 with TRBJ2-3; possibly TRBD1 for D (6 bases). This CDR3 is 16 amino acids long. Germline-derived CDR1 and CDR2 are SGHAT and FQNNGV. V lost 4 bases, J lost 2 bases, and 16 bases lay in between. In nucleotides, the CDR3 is TGTGCCAGCAGCTGGGGGCCAGGGGCCGCCACAGATACGCAGTATTTT. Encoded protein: CASSWGPGAATDTQYF.

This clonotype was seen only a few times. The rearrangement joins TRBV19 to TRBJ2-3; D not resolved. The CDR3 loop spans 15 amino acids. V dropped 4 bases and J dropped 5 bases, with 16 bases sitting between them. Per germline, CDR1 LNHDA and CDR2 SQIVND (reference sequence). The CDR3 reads CASSNGASDGDTQYF. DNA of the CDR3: TGTGCCAGTAGTAACGGCGCGTCAGATGGAGATACGCAGTATTTT.

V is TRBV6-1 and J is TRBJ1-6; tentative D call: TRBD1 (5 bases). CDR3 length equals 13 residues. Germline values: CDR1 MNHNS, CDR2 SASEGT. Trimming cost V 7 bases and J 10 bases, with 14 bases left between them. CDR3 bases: TGTGCCAGCACGGAGGGGATAGGATCACCCCTCCACTTT. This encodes CASTEGIGSPLHF.

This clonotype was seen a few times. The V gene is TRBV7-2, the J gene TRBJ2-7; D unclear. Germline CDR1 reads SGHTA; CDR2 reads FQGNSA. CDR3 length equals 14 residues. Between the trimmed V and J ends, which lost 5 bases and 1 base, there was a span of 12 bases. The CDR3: CASSPYQESYEQYF. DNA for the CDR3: TGTGCCAGCAGCCCCTATCAGGAATCCTACGAGCAGTACTTC.

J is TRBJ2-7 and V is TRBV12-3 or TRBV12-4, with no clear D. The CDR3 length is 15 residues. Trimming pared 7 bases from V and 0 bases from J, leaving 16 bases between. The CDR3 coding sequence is TGTGCCAGCACTCCTGACTCCTTGAGCTCCTACGAGCAGTACTTC. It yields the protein CASTPDSLSSYEQYF.

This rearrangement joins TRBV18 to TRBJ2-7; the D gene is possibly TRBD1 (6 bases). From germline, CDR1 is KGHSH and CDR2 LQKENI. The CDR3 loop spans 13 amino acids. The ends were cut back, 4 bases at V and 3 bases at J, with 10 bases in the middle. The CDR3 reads CASSRETGYEQYF. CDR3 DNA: TGTGCCAGCTCACGGGAGACAGGCTACGAGCAGTACTTC.

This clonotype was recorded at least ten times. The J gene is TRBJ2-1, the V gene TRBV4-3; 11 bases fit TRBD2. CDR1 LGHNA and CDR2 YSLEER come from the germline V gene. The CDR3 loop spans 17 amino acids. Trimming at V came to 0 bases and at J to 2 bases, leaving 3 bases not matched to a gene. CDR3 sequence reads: CASSQDQLAGAYNEQFF. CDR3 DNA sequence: TGCGCCAGCAGCCAAGACCAACTAGCGGGGGCCTACAATGAGCAGTTCTTC.

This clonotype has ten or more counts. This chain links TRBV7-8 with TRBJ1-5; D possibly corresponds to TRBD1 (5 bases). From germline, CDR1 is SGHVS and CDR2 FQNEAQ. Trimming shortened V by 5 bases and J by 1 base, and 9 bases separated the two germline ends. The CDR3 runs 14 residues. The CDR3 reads CASSPHRSNQPQHF. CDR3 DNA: TGTGCCAGCAGCCCCCACAGGAGCAATCAGCCCCAGCATTTT.

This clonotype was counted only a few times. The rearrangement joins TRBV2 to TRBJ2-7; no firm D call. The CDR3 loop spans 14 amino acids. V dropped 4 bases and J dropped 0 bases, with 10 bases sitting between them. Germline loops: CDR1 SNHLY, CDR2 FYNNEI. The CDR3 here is CASSVLYTSYEQYF. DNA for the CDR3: TGTGCCAGCAGTGTCCTGTATACCTCCTACGAGCAGTACTTC.

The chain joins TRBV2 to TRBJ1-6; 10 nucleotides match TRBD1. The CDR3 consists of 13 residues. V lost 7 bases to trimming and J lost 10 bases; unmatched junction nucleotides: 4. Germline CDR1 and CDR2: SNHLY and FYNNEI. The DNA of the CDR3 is TGTGCCAGCACCGGGACAGGGGAGTCACCCCTCCACTTT. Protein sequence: CASTGTGESPLHF.

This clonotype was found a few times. The CDR3 DNA sequence: TGCGCCAGCAGCAAGGAAACAGGGGGCAGAGAAGCTTTCTTT. It encodes CASSKETGGREAFF. V is TRBV5-1 and J is TRBJ1-1; TRBD1 agrees at 9 bases. The CDR3 spans 14 residues. The junction had 9 bases not matched to a gene; V was cut back by 4 bases and J by 8 bases. Germline CDR1 reads SGHRS; CDR2 reads YFSETQ.

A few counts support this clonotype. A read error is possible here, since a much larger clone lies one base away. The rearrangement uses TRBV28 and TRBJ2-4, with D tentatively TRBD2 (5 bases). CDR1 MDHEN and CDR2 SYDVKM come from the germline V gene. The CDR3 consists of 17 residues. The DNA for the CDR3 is TGTGCCAGCCGTTTATCGGGGTCCGTGCTACGCAAAAACATTCAGTACTTC. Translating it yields CASRLSGSVLRKNIQYF. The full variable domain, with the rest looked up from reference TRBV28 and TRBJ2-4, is DVKVTQSSRYLVKRTGEKVFLECVQDMDHENMFWYRQDPGLGLRLIYFSYDVKMKEKGDIPEGYSVSREKKERFSLILESASTNQTSMYLCASRLSGSVLRKNIQYFGAGTRLSVL.

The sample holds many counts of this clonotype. CDR3 region: CATQHEAYEQYF. The DNA of the CDR3 is TGTGCCACCCAACACGAGGCTTACGAGCAGTACTTC. The rearrangement uses TRBV7-9 and TRBJ2-7; D ambiguous. Germline V gene data show CDR1 as SEHNR and CDR2 as FQNEAQ (reference sequence). CDR3 length: 12 amino acids. Trimming removed 10 bases from V and 4 bases from J, with 14 bases in between.

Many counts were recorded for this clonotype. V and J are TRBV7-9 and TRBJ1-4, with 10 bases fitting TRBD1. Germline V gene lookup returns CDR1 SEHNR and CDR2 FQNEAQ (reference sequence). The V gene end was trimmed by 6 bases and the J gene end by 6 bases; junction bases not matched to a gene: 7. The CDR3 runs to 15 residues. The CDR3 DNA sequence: TGTGCCAGCAGTTTGATGGGACAGGGGTATGAAAAACTGTTTTTT. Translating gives CASSLMGQGYEKLFF.

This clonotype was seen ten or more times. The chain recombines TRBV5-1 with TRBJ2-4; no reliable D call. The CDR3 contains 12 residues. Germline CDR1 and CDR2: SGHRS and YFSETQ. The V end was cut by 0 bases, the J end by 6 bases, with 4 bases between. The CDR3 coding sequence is TGCGCCAGCAGCTTGGAGGGAAACATTCAGTACTTC. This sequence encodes CASSLEGNIQYF.